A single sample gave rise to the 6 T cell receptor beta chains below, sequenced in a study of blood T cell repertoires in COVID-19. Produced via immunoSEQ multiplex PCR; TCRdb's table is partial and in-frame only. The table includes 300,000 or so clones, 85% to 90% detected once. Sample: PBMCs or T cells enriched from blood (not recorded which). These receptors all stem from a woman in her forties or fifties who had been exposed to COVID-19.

CDR3 loop: CASSQDHLAVDTQYF. In DNA form, the CDR3 reads TGCGCCAGCAGCCAAGATCATTTAGCGGTGGATACGCAGTATTTT. The genes are TRBV4-1 and TRBJ2-3, with TRBD2 as a possible D gene (6 bases). The germline CDR1 and CDR2 sequences are MGHRA and YSYEKL. Trimming shortened V by 0 bases and J by 6 bases, and 13 bases separated the two germline ends. The CDR3 extends over 15 amino acids.

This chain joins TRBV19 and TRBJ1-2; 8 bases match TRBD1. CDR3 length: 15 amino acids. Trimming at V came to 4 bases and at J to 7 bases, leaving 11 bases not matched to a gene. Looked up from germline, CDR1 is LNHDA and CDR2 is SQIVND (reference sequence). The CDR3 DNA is TGTGCCAGTAGTACTGACAGGGGCAGCTTGGCTGGCTACACCTTC. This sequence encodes CASSTDRGSLAGYTF. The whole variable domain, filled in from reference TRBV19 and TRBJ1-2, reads DGGITQSPKYLFRKEGQNVTLSCEQNLNHDAMYWYRQDPGQGLRLIYYSQIVNDFQKGDIAEGYSVSREKKESFPLTVTSAQKNPTAFYLCASSTDRGSLAGYTFGSGTRLTVV.

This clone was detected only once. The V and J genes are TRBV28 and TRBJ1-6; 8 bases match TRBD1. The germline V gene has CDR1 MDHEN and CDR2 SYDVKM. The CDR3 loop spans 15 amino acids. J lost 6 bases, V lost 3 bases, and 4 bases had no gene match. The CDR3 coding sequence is TGTGCCAGCAGTTTTAGGGGACAGGCTAATTCACCCCTCCACTTT. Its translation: CASSFRGQANSPLHF.

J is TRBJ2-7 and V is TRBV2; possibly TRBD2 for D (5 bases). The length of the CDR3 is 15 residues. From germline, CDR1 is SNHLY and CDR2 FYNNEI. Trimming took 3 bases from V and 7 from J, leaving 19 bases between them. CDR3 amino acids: CASSERGVRTPEQYF. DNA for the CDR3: TGTGCCAGCAGTGAGCGAGGTGTACGGACTCCGGAGCAGTACTTC.

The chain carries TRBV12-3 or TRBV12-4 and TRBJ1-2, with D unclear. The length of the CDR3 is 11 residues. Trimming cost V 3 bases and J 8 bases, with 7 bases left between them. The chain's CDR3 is CASSFRRGYTF. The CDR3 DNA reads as TGTGCCAGCAGTTTTAGAAGAGGCTACACCTTC.

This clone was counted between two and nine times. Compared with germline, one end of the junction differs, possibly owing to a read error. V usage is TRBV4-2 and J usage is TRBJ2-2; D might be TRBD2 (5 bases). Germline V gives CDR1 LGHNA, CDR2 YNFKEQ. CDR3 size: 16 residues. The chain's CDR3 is CASTQGYGVNTGELFF. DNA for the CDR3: TGTGCCAGCACCCAAGGGTACGGGGTGAACACCGGGGAGCTGTTTTTT.